A selection of T cell receptor beta chains follows, all from one sample in a study of siplizumab effects on memory and regulatory T cells. TCRdb keeps only in-frame clones here, not all; method: immunoSEQ multiplex PCR. The repertoire holds more than 75,000 clones, with roughly 93% as singletons. Material for sequencing was CD8+ T cells sorted from blood. The origin of the receptors is a human donor in good health. Each CDR3 is given with its conserved first and last residue. D genes are given only for firm matches. Part of the rows lack a size; the others show once, few, many or a class for expanded clones.

CDR3nt: TGTGCCACCAGCAGAGAGGACAGCTCCTACAATGAGCAGTTCTTC
CDR3aa: CATSREDSSYNEQFF
abundance: .
j_gene: TRBJ2-1
len: 15
d_gene: .
v_gene: TRBV15

CDR3nt: TGTGCCTGGAGTTCTGGGACAGGGGCCTCCTACAATGAGCAGTTCTTC
CDR3aa: CAWSSGTGASYNEQFF
abundance: .
j_gene: TRBJ2-1
len: 16
d_gene: TRBD1
v_gene: TRBV30

CDR3nt: TGTGCCAGTAGTATCACAGGGGGCGGAGGTGGTGAAGCTTTCTTT
CDR3aa: CASSITGGGGGEAFF
abundance: few
j_gene: TRBJ1-1
len: 15
d_gene: TRBD1
v_gene: TRBV19

CDR3nt: TGTGCCAGCAGTTCCCCGACGGGGCTATCTTACGAGCAGTACTTC
CDR3aa: CASSSPTGLSYEQYF
abundance: .
j_gene: TRBJ2-7
len: 15
d_gene: .
v_gene: TRBV6-5

CDR3nt: TGTGCCAGCAGGGGCGATCAGCCCCAGCATTTT
CDR3aa: CASRGDQPQHF
abundance: .
j_gene: TRBJ1-5
len: 11
d_gene: .
v_gene: TRBV2

CDR3nt: TGTGCCAGCAGCTTGGCTGCAATCTCCTACGAGCAGTACTTC
CDR3aa: CASSLAAISYEQYF
abundance: .
j_gene: TRBJ2-7
len: 14
d_gene: .
v_gene: TRBV5-6

CDR3nt: TGTGCCAGCAGCCCCGGGGAGGGCCAAGGCTACACCTTC
CDR3aa: CASSPGEGQGYTF
abundance: .
j_gene: TRBJ1-2
len: 13
d_gene: .
v_gene: TRBV13

CDR3nt: TGTGCCAGCAGTGAAAATGAACAGGGGGGAGCGGACAATCAGCCCCAGCATTTT
CDR3aa: CASSENEQGGADNQPQHF
abundance: .
j_gene: TRBJ1-5
len: 18
d_gene: TRBD1
v_gene: TRBV2

CDR3nt: TGTGCCAGCAGCGACCCTAGCGGGGGCAACTACGAGCAGTACTTC
CDR3aa: CASSDPSGGNYEQYF
abundance: .
j_gene: TRBJ2-7
len: 15
d_gene: TRBD2
v_gene: TRBV7-2

CDR3nt: TGTGCCAGCAGCCGCGTTACAGTGAACACTGAAGCTTTCTTT
CDR3aa: CASSRVTVNTEAFF
abundance: once
j_gene: TRBJ1-1
len: 14
d_gene: .
v_gene: TRBV7-9

CDR3nt: TGTGCCATGTGGGATAGCGGGAGGGGACCCTGGGGCTACACCTTC
CDR3aa: CAMWDSGRGPWGYTF
abundance: .
j_gene: TRBJ1-2
len: 15
d_gene: .
v_gene: TRBV2

CDR3nt: TGCGCCAGCAGCGCGAGCAGGGAAGTCACTGAAGCTTTCTTT
CDR3aa: CASSASREVTEAFF
abundance: .
j_gene: TRBJ1-1
len: 14
d_gene: .
v_gene: TRBV5-1

CDR3nt: TGTGCCAGCAGCTTAAGCGCTGAGCAGGGGGAACCAGATACGCAGTATTTT
CDR3aa: CASSLSAEQGEPDTQYF
abundance: .
j_gene: TRBJ2-3
len: 17
d_gene: TRBD1
v_gene: TRBV7-9

CDR3nt: TGTGCCAGCAGCTTTAGGGACTACTACGAGCAGTACTTC
CDR3aa: CASSFRDYYEQYF
abundance: once
j_gene: TRBJ2-7
len: 13
d_gene: TRBD2
v_gene: TRBV5-6

CDR3nt: TGTGCCAGCTCACCTCAGGGTTACTACGAGCAGTACTTC
CDR3aa: CASSPQGYYEQYF
abundance: .
j_gene: TRBJ2-7
len: 13
d_gene: .
v_gene: TRBV18

CDR3nt: TGCGCCAGCACCGAACAGGGGTTTGCAACTAATGAAAAACTGTTTTTT
CDR3aa: CASTEQGFATNEKLFF
abundance: .
j_gene: TRBJ1-4
len: 16
d_gene: TRBD1
v_gene: TRBV5-1

CDR3nt: TGTGCCAGCAGCGTAGGAGGGACGGTCAATGAGCAGTTCTTC
CDR3aa: CASSVGGTVNEQFF
abundance: .
j_gene: TRBJ2-1
len: 14
d_gene: .
v_gene: TRBV9

CDR3nt: TGTGCCAGCAGCCCTAGCGGGGGGGCCATAGATACGCAGTATTTT
CDR3aa: CASSPSGGAIDTQYF
abundance: .
j_gene: TRBJ2-3
len: 15
d_gene: TRBD2
v_gene: TRBV7-3

CDR3nt: TGTGCCAGCAGCTTAGAGCCCAAAAGCTCCGAGCAGTACTTC
CDR3aa: CASSLEPKSSEQYF
abundance: .
j_gene: TRBJ2-7
len: 14
d_gene: .
v_gene: TRBV7-2

CDR3nt: TGTGCCAGTAGTACCCGATTCCAGGGCCCCTACGAGCAGTACTTC
CDR3aa: CASSTRFQGPYEQYF
abundance: .
j_gene: TRBJ2-7
len: 15
d_gene: .
v_gene: TRBV19

CDR3nt: TGTGCCAGCAGCCCGGGACCCTACGAGGGGACCCAGTACTTC
CDR3aa: CASSPGPYEGTQYF
abundance: .
j_gene: TRBJ2-5
len: 14
d_gene: .
v_gene: TRBV11-2

CDR3nt: TGTGCCAGTGGGGGGGGCAGCTACGAGCAGTACTTC
CDR3aa: CASGGGSYEQYF
abundance: .
j_gene: TRBJ2-7
len: 12
d_gene: .
v_gene: TRBV6-6

CDR3nt: TGTGCCAGCAGCGTAGTAGGACAGGGAGAGACCCAGTACTTC
CDR3aa: CASSVVGQGETQYF
abundance: .
j_gene: TRBJ2-5
len: 14
d_gene: TRBD1
v_gene: TRBV9

CDR3nt: TGTGCCAGCAGTCTCACCGGGACAGAAGGAGGCGAGCAGTACTTC
CDR3aa: CASSLTGTEGGEQYF
abundance: .
j_gene: TRBJ2-7
len: 15
d_gene: TRBD1
v_gene: TRBV27

CDR3nt: TGTGCCAGCAGCTTCCGGACTAGCCTATCGGACGAGCAGTACTTC
CDR3aa: CASSFRTSLSDEQYF
abundance: .
j_gene: TRBJ2-7
len: 15
d_gene: TRBD2
v_gene: TRBV13

CDR3nt: TGTGCCAGCAGCACAGAAAACATCAACAGGGGCGGGAAAGCCGGGGAGCTGTTTTTT
CDR3aa: CASSTENINRGGKAGELFF
abundance: .
j_gene: TRBJ2-2
len: 19
d_gene: .
v_gene: TRBV5-6

CDR3nt: TGTGCCAGTAGTATATCGGCAGGTCATAATCAGCCCCAGCATTTT
CDR3aa: CASSISAGHNQPQHF
abundance: .
j_gene: TRBJ1-5
len: 15
d_gene: .
v_gene: TRBV19

CDR3nt: TGCGCCAGCAGCCAATCCCCTAGCGGGGGGGCCTACAATGAGCAGTTCTTC
CDR3aa: CASSQSPSGGAYNEQFF
abundance: .
j_gene: TRBJ2-1
len: 17
d_gene: TRBD2
v_gene: TRBV4-1

CDR3nt: TGTGCCAGCAGTCTCTTACTGAACACTGAAGCTTTCTTT
CDR3aa: CASSLLLNTEAFF
abundance: .
j_gene: TRBJ1-1
len: 13
d_gene: .
v_gene: TRBV27

CDR3nt: TGCGCCAGCAGCCATCTTGATCGGGACCCACTTGAAGCTTTCTTT
CDR3aa: CASSHLDRDPLEAFF
abundance: .
j_gene: TRBJ1-1
len: 15
d_gene: .
v_gene: TRBV4-1

CDR3nt: TGCGCCAGCAGCCAGAAGATCGGCAGGGGGCAAGAGACCCAGTACTTC
CDR3aa: CASSQKIGRGQETQYF
abundance: .
j_gene: TRBJ2-5
len: 16
d_gene: TRBD1
v_gene: TRBV4-3

CDR3nt: TGTGCCGGGGGGACAGGGCCAAACTATGGCTACACCTTC
CDR3aa: CAGGTGPNYGYTF
abundance: few
j_gene: TRBJ1-2
len: 13
d_gene: TRBD1
v_gene: TRBV10-3

CDR3nt: TGTGCCAGCAGTTTATCCCCGATGAACACTGAAGCTTTCTTT
CDR3aa: CASSLSPMNTEAFF
abundance: .
j_gene: TRBJ1-1
len: 14
d_gene: .
v_gene: TRBV27

CDR3nt: TGTGCCTGGAGCGCCGACAGATACTATGGCTACACCTTC
CDR3aa: CAWSADRYYGYTF
abundance: .
j_gene: TRBJ1-2
len: 13
d_gene: .
v_gene: TRBV30

CDR3nt: TGTGCCAGCAGCTTAACAGAGGGGTGGGATGAGCAGTTCTTC
CDR3aa: CASSLTEGWDEQFF
abundance: once
j_gene: TRBJ2-1
len: 14
d_gene: .
v_gene: TRBV7-9

CDR3nt: TGTGCCAGCAGCACCCCGGGGGATGCCTACTATGGCTACACCTTC
CDR3aa: CASSTPGDAYYGYTF
abundance: .
j_gene: TRBJ1-2
len: 15
d_gene: .
v_gene: TRBV9

CDR3nt: TGTGCCTGGAGAAGAGATAGCGGGACCGGTGAGACCCAGTACTTC
CDR3aa: CAWRRDSGTGETQYF
abundance: .
j_gene: TRBJ2-5
len: 15
d_gene: TRBD2
v_gene: TRBV30